This TCR beta chain was documented in a study of neurological immune-mediated disorders. This clonotype was recorded many times. Germline loops: CDR1 KGHSH, CDR2 LQKENI. CDR3 size: 15 residues. The germline V and J ends were trimmed by 3 bases and 0 bases, with 6 bases remaining between them. TCRdb recomputed calls from the 5' RACE reads with MiXCR, one row per CDR3 protein. The sample has approximately 30,000 distinct CDR3 sequences, just over 6.5% seen once. Sequenced input: PBMCs. This receptor was obtained from a woman between 45 and 65 years old in good health. The rearrangement uses TRBV18 and TRBJ2-6; D remains unclear. The CDR3 DNA is TGTGCCAGCTCACCCGAGCGCTCTGGGGCCAACGTCCTGACTTTC. Translated: CASSPERSGANVLTF.